The clone carrying this TCR beta chain came up a few times. The entry originates in a study of pediatric ulcerative colitis. CDR1 SGHAT and CDR2 FQNNGV come from the germline V gene. This CDR3 contains 14 residues. The V and J ends lost 2 bases and 3 bases respectively, with 8 bases between them. Clones were read by immunoSEQ multiplex PCR, and TCRdb kept only the in-frame ones, dropping some. The repertoire has 64,000 or so clones, about three quarters of them found once; the top ten carry around 5.3%. The chain carries TRBV11-2 and TRBJ2-1, with D maybe TRBD2 (5 bases). Sequenced input: blood. The source is a boy between 10 and 17 years old with moderate ulcerative colitis. CDR3 bases: TGTGCCAGCAGCTTAACGGGGTTCTACAATGAGCAGTTCTTC. Translated, it gives CASSLTGFYNEQFF. The full variable domain, completed using reference TRBV11-2 and TRBJ2-1, is EAGVAQSPRYKIIEKRQSVAFWCNPISGHATLYWYQQILGQGPKLLIQFQNNGVVDDSQLPKDRFSAERLKGVDSTLKIQPAKLEDSAVYLCASSLTGFYNEQFFGPGTRLTVL.